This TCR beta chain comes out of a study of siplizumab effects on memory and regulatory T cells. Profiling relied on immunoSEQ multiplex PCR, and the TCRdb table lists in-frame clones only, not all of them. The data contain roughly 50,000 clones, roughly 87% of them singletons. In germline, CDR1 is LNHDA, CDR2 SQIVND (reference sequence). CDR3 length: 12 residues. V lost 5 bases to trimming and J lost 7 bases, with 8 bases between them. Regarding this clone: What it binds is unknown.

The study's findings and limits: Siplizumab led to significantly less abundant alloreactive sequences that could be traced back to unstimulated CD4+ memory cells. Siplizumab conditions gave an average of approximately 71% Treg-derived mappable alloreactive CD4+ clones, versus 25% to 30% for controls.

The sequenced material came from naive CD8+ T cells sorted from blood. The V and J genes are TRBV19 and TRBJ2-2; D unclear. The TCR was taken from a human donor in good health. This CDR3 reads CASSFSGGELFF. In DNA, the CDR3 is TGTGCCAGTAGTTTTTCGGGCGGGGAGCTGTTTTTT.